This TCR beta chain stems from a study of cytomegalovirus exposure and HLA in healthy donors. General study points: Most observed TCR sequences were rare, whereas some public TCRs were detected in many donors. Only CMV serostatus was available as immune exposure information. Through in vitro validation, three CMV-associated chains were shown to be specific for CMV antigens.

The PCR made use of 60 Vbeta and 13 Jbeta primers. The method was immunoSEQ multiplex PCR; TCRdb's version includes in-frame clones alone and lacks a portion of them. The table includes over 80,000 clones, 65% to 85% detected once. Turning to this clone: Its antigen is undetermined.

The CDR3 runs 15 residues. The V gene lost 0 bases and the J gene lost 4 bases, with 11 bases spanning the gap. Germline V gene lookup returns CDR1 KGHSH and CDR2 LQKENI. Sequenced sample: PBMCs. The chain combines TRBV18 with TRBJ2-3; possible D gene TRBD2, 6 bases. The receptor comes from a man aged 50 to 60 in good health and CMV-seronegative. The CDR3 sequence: CASSPPRGKADTQYF. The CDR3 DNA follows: TGTGCCAGCTCACCACCACGGGGGAAGGCAGATACGCAGTATTTT.